Shown below are 18 T cell receptor beta chains from a single sample sequenced in a study of blood T cell repertoires in COVID-19 (dated by TCRdb to 2020 to 2022). Library generation was performed with the immunoSEQ multiplex PCR assay. Drawn from immuneACCESS, this table holds only the in-frame rearrangements with V and J called that TCRdb kept. Clones are partly lost; checked studies trace under half to an unresolved V gene and leave the rest unexplained. A total of 200,000 to 300,000 clones appear in this sample, more than 90% of them only once. Jointly, the top ten make up roughly 2.7% of the sample. Sequencing was done on a sample of peripheral blood. These receptors came from a person aged 18 to 30 with COVID-19, enrolled during active disease.

The chain couples TRBV7-9 to TRBJ2-2; the D gene is possibly TRBD1 (6 bases). The CDR3 is 15 residues long. V lost 8 bases, J lost 0 bases, and 13 bases lay in between. CDR1 and CDR2 from the germline V gene are SEHNR and FQNEAQ (reference sequence). CDR3 protein: CASHSGTSNTGELFF. CDR3 nucleotides: TGTGCCAGCCACTCCGGGACATCGAACACCGGGGAGCTGTTTTTT.

The chain recombines TRBV7-3 with TRBJ1-3; no definite D call. This CDR3 comprises 13 residues. Deletions cut 2 bases from V and 4 bases from J, with 6 bases between. The germline V gene has CDR1 SGHTA and CDR2 FQGTGA. CDR3 DNA: TGTGCCAGCAGCTTACGCGGGGGAAACACCATATATTTT. Protein product: CASSLRGGNTIYF.

The chain links TRBV5-1 to TRBJ1-1, with a possible D match to TRBD1 (5 bases). CDR3 length equals 16 residues. CDR1 and CDR2 from the germline V gene are SGHRS and YFSETQ. Trimming shortened V by 0 bases and J by 5 bases, and 17 bases separated the two germline ends. Written as DNA, the CDR3 is TGCGCCAGCAGCTTGGAACAGGCCTCAAGAGATACTGAAGCTTTCTTT. Its translation: CASSLEQASRDTEAFF.

The gene calls are TRBV6-5 and TRBJ1-5, with 8 positions matching TRBD1. Germline V CDR1 and CDR2: MNHEY, SVGAGI. V was pared by 6 bases and J by 1 base, with 5 bases of the junction left unmatched. This CDR3 region has 15 residues. The CDR3 DNA is TGTGCCAGCAGACAGGGGGGCTTAAGCAATCAGCCCCAGCATTTT. Protein sequence: CASRQGGLSNQPQHF.

The gene calls are TRBV18 and TRBJ2-5; TRBD2 matches at 12 bases. V lost 3 bases and J lost 3; bases outside the gene matches: 8. Per the germline V gene, CDR1 is KGHSH and CDR2 is LQKENI. The CDR3 spans 17 residues. The CDR3 loop is CASSPPRTSGKEETQYF. The CDR3 nucleotides read TGTGCCAGCTCACCTCCACGGACTAGCGGGAAAGAAGAGACCCAGTACTTC.

V usage is TRBV4-1 and J usage is TRBJ2-1; 8 bases match TRBD2. The length of the CDR3 is 16 residues. Germline trimming cut 1 base from V and 7 bases from J; bases unmatched to any gene: 9. Per germline, CDR1 MGHRA and CDR2 YSYEKL. CDR3 DNA sequence: TGCGCCAGCAGCCAAGTACCGGGAGGGTATCAGAATGAGCAGTTCTTC. The encoded protein is CASSQVPGGYQNEQFF.

This chain links TRBV6-5 with TRBJ1-3, with a tentative D call TRBD1 (5 bases). Between the trimmed V and J ends, which lost 4 bases and 4 bases, there was a span of 14 bases. Germline V CDR1 and CDR2: MNHEY, SVGAGI. The CDR3 spans 15 residues. Here the CDR3 reads CASSSLQGSGNTIYF. The CDR3 DNA is TGTGCCAGCAGTTCGCTCCAGGGATCCGGAAACACCATATATTTT.

This chain links TRBV28 with TRBJ2-1; D gene ambiguous. The CDR3 consists of 14 residues. Per germline, CDR1 MDHEN and CDR2 SYDVKM. Trimming took off 6 bases at V and 9 bases at J, with 18 bases between the two ends. CDR3 bases: TGTGCCAGCAGACCATTAATAGTTTCTTTTGAGCAGTTCTTC. Amino acids: CASRPLIVSFEQFF.

The V and J genes are TRBV5-4 and TRBJ2-2, with D possibly matching TRBD2 (6 bases). The V gene lost 6 bases and the J gene lost 0 bases, with 15 bases spanning the gap. Germline-derived CDR1 and CDR2 are SGHNT and YYREEE (reference sequence). The CDR3 sequence is 16 residues long. CDR3 bases: TGTGCCAGCACGGGGTACGGGAGTCCGAACACCGGGGAGCTGTTTTTT. It encodes CASTGYGSPNTGELFF.

This clone was seen a few times. The rearrangement uses TRBV10-3 and TRBJ1-5, with D uncertain. Looked up from germline, CDR1 is ENHRY and CDR2 is SYGVKD. The CDR3 runs to 15 residues. V was pared by 2 bases and J by 7 bases, with 15 bases between. The DNA of the CDR3 is TGTGCCATCAGTGAGACCTTGAGTGGTGTACAGCCCCAGCATTTT. Translation: CAISETLSGVQPQHF.

The CDR3 DNA is TGTGCCAGCAGATTCCCGGGACAGGGGGACGAGCAGTACTTC. Its protein is CASRFPGQGDEQYF. The chain links TRBV28 to TRBJ2-7; 11 nucleotides align to TRBD1. J lost 5 bases, V lost 6 bases, and 6 bases had no gene match. The CDR3 has 14 amino acids. The germline CDR1 and CDR2 sequences are MDHEN and SYDVKM.

Details on this clone: The sample carries other DNA sequences with the same CDR3. The rearrangement uses TRBV7-9 and TRBJ1-5, with D possibly TRBD1 on 6 matching bases. This CDR3 has 14 residues. CDR1 and CDR2 (germline): SEHNR, FQNEAQ (reference sequence). The ends were cut back, 5 bases at V and 4 bases at J, with 12 bases in the middle. The CDR3 DNA reads TGTGCCAGCAGCCCTCAGGGGTCAAATCAGCCCCAGCATTTT. The encoded protein is CASSPQGSNQPQHF.

This chain joins TRBV19 and TRBJ1-6, with TRBD1 as a possible D gene (6 bases). V was trimmed by 6 bases and J by 15 bases, leaving 24 bases between them. In germline, CDR1 is LNHDA, CDR2 SQIVND (reference sequence). The CDR3 is 15 residues long. CDR3 protein: CASSPSTGWIWGLHF. The CDR3 nucleotides read TGTGCCAGTAGCCCTTCAACAGGGTGGATTTGGGGCCTCCACTTT. Full variable domain (missing parts from reference TRBV19 and TRBJ1-6): DGGITQSPKYLFRKEGQNVTLSCEQNLNHDAMYWYRQDPGQGLRLIYYSQIVNDFQKGDIAEGYSVSREKKESFPLTVTSAQKNPTAFYLCASSPSTGWIWGLHFGNGTRLTVT.

The chain carries TRBV28 and TRBJ2-7, with unresolved D. The CDR3 is made up of 12 amino acids. V was pared by 6 bases and J by 4 bases, with 10 bases between. CDR1 is MDHEN, CDR2 SYDVKM, per germline. In DNA form, the CDR3 reads TGTGCCAGCAGCTCATCGAGGTACGAGCAGTACTTC. This gives the protein CASSSSRYEQYF.

This clone was seen a single time. The V call is TRBV10-3, the J call TRBJ1-1; 8 nucleotides align to TRBD1. V shed 3 bases, J shed 2 bases, and the junction held 14 bases outside the gene matches. Germline V CDR1 and CDR2: ENHRY, SYGVKD. The length of the CDR3 is 18 residues. The CDR3 DNA reads TGTGCCATCAGTGACCCGCCCGGGACAGGAAAACTCAACACTGAAGCTTTCTTT. Translated: CAISDPPGTGKLNTEAFF.

This clone has a handful of counts. This sequence joins TRBV6-4 and TRBJ2-3, with 7 bases matching TRBD2. CDR3 length equals 15 residues. Germline CDR1 is MRHNA and CDR2 is SNTAGT. V lost 3 bases, J lost 4 bases, and 7 bases stayed unmatched. CDR3 in amino acids: CASSEGGRASDTQYF. The CDR3 region has the DNA TGTGCCAGCAGTGAAGGAGGGAGGGCCTCAGATACGCAGTATTTT.

The genes are TRBV9 and TRBJ2-2; D is unclear. With 0 bases removed from V and 2 bases from J, the gap between germline ends came to 8 bases. Germline values: CDR1 SGDLS, CDR2 YYNGEE. The CDR3 contains 15 residues. CDR3 in amino acids: CASSVAPFNTGELFF. In DNA, the CDR3 is TGTGCCAGCAGCGTAGCCCCATTCAACACCGGGGAGCTGTTTTTT.

The V and J genes are TRBV15 and TRBJ1-4; D is perhaps TRBD1 (5 bases). This CDR3 is built from 14 residues. V was shortened by 0 bases and J by 8 bases, with 10 bases between the two germline ends. The germline CDR1 and CDR2 sequences are LNHNV and YYDKDF (reference sequence). The CDR3 region is CATSRDQGGEKLFF. CDR3 bases: TGTGCCACCAGCAGAGATCAGGGCGGCGAAAAACTGTTTTTT.